The 22 T cell receptor beta chains below were found in one sample sequenced in a study of T cell responses to AZD1222 COVID-19 vaccine. Data came from immunoSEQ multiplex PCR; TCRdb stores just in-frame clones and leaves some out. The data hold approximately 120,000 clones, with 88% observed a single time. The sequenced sample was peripheral blood, obtained on day 0 of AZD1222 vaccination. These receptors were taken from an adult in good health.

This clone appeared once. V gene TRBV11-1 combines with J gene TRBJ1-1, with a tentative D call TRBD1 (6 bases). Germline CDR1 and CDR2: SGHAT and FQDESV (reference sequence). The CDR3 totals 14 residues. V was clipped by 3 bases and J by 5 bases, with 13 bases between them. The CDR3 loop reads CASSFGGLGTEAFF. The CDR3 DNA is TGTGCCAGCAGCTTTGGGGGCTTGGGGACTGAAGCTTTCTTT.

The J gene is TRBJ2-7, the V gene TRBV5-6; 9 nucleotides align to TRBD2. J was trimmed by 3 bases and V by 2 bases; bases with no gene match: 6. Germline V gene lookup returns CDR1 SGHDT and CDR2 YYEEEE. This CDR3 has 15 amino acids. The CDR3 here is CASSFGSSGVYEQYF. The CDR3 region has the DNA TGTGCCAGCAGCTTCGGGTCTAGCGGGGTCTACGAGCAGTACTTC.

The J gene is TRBJ1-5, the V gene TRBV12-5; D remains ambiguous. V was cut by 6 bases and J by 7 bases, with 16 bases left in between. Germline-derived CDR1 and CDR2 are LGHNT and FRNRAP. The CDR3 contains 14 residues. The DNA of the CDR3 is TGTGCTAGTGGCCCCGGTGCGGAGGTCCAGCCCCAGCATTTT. Amino acid sequence: CASGPGAEVQPQHF.

This rearrangement joins TRBV2 to TRBJ1-6; 8 bases are a match to TRBD1. Germline-derived CDR1 and CDR2 are SNHLY and FYNNEI. The CDR3 is made up of 16 amino acids. Losses at the gene ends were 6 bases for V and 7 bases for J; bases not matched to a gene: 11. Here the CDR3 DNA reads TGTGCCAGCAGCCTCGGTTGGGACAGGCGGAATTCACCCCTCCACTTT. Amino acid sequence: CASSLGWDRRNSPLHF.

The rearrangement joins TRBV9 to TRBJ2-2; weak D call: TRBD1 (5 bases). V was clipped by 1 base and J by 6 bases, with 7 bases between them. Looked up from germline, CDR1 is SGDLS and CDR2 is YYNGEE. The CDR3 sequence is 13 residues long. This CDR3 reads CASSVWGSGELFF. In nucleotides, the CDR3 is TGTGCCAGCAGCGTATGGGGCTCCGGGGAGCTGTTTTTT.

V and J are TRBV24-1 and TRBJ2-5; D is ambiguous. Trimming shortened V by 3 bases and J by 3 bases, and 13 bases separated the two germline ends. Germline CDR1 KGHDR, CDR2 SFDVKD. This CDR3 region has 15 residues. The CDR3 region is CATSDPPPSEETQYF. The CDR3 DNA reads as TGTGCCACCAGTGATCCGCCACCCTCGGAAGAGACCCAGTACTTC.

The gene calls are TRBV9 and TRBJ2-3; D remains unclear. This CDR3 has 12 residues. Trimming took 3 bases from V and 4 from J, leaving 6 bases between them. From germline, CDR1 is SGDLS and CDR2 YYNGEE. The CDR3 is CASSGQADTQYF. For the CDR3, the DNA is TGTGCCAGCAGCGGACAAGCAGATACGCAGTATTTT.

V gene TRBV7-3 combines with J gene TRBJ2-1, with TRBD1 identical over 9 bases. The CDR3 sequence is 17 residues long. CDR1 SGHTA and CDR2 FQGTGA come from the germline V gene. After removal of 5 bases from V and 5 bases from J, the junction contained 13 bases not matched to a gene. CDR3 in DNA: TGTGCCAGCAGCCGTAAATTTGGGACAGGGCCAGACAATGAGCAGTTCTTC. Amino acid sequence: CASSRKFGTGPDNEQFF.

The V call is TRBV29-1, the J call TRBJ1-3; no definite D call. Germline assignment: CDR1 SQVTM and CDR2 ANQGSEA. This CDR3 region has 13 residues. V dropped 1 base and J dropped 2 bases, with 6 bases sitting between them. DNA of the CDR3: TGCAGCGTTGAAGCAGGCACTGGAAACACCATATATTTT. It codes for CSVEAGTGNTIYF.

The chain joins TRBV19 to TRBJ1-4, with D perhaps matching TRBD1 (5 bases). This CDR3 region has 14 residues. Germline-derived CDR1 and CDR2 are LNHDA and SQIVND (reference sequence). With 7 bases removed from V and 6 bases from J, the gap between germline ends came to 15 bases. In DNA, the CDR3 is TGTGCCAGTAAGGTAGGGACCGCGGATGAAAAACTGTTTTTT. Its protein is CASKVGTADEKLFF.

This clone has more than one count but fewer than ten. This sequence joins TRBV7-9 and TRBJ2-3, with TRBD2 matching over 7 bases. The trim removed 4 bases at V and 2 bases at J, leaving 6 bases unmatched. The CDR3 extends over 15 amino acids. Germline lookup yields CDR1 SEHNR and CDR2 FQNEAQ (reference sequence). The CDR3 here is CASSWGLINTDTQYF. The CDR3 bases are TGTGCCAGCAGCTGGGGACTAATTAACACAGATACGCAGTATTTT.

This chain links TRBV27 with TRBJ1-2, with 8 nucleotides matching TRBD1. The J segment lost 6 bases and the V segment lost 3 bases, leaving 9 bases of the junction unmatched. The CDR3 length is 15 residues. In germline, CDR1 is MNHEY, CDR2 SMNVEV (reference sequence). The CDR3 here is CASSFGQGAPNGYTF. CDR3 DNA sequence: TGTGCCAGCAGTTTTGGGCAGGGGGCTCCAAATGGCTACACCTTC.

This rearrangement joins TRBV28 to TRBJ2-7; 7 nucleotides align to TRBD1. The ends lost 10 bases at V and 3 bases at J; junction bases unmatched: 21. The CDR3 extends over 17 amino acids. Germline V gene data show CDR1 as MDHEN and CDR2 as SYDVKM. The CDR3 region has the DNA TGTGCCACTTACCCCCCGCCCGCTTACAGGGGAGACTACGAGCAGTACTTC. Translating it yields CATYPPPAYRGDYEQYF. The full variable domain, completed using reference TRBV28 and TRBJ2-7, is DVKVTQSSRYLVKRTGEKVFLECVQDMDHENMFWYRQDPGLGLRLIYFSYDVKMKEKGDIPEGYSVSREKKERFSLILESASTNQTSMYLCATYPPPAYRGDYEQYFGPGTRLTVT.

The chain is built from TRBV27 and TRBJ2-2; unclear D gene. Germline lookup yields CDR1 MNHEY and CDR2 SMNVEV (reference sequence). The ends were cut back, 0 bases at V and 6 bases at J, with 14 bases in the middle. The CDR3 totals 16 residues. This CDR3 reads CASSLSGDGNPGELFF. The CDR3 DNA is TGTGCCAGCAGTTTATCTGGGGATGGTAATCCCGGGGAGCTGTTTTTT.

The rearrangement links TRBV7-9 to TRBJ1-1; D is perhaps TRBD1 (6 bases). This CDR3 region has 15 residues. CDR1 SEHNR and CDR2 FQNEAQ come from the germline V gene (reference sequence). Trimming pared 4 bases from V and 0 bases from J, leaving 12 bases between. The CDR3 is CASSSPTGLNTEAFF. The CDR3 DNA is TGTGCCAGCAGCTCACCGACAGGATTGAACACTGAAGCTTTCTTT.

The rearrangement joins TRBV9 to TRBJ1-2; 8 nucleotides match TRBD1. This CDR3 is built from 15 residues. V lost 1 base, J lost 4 bases, and 6 bases stayed unmatched. Germline CDR1 reads SGDLS; CDR2 reads YYNGEE. The CDR3 reads CASSVRQGASYGYTF. DNA for the CDR3: TGTGCCAGCAGCGTACGCCAGGGGGCTTCCTATGGCTACACCTTC.

The chain is built from TRBV27 and TRBJ1-6, with TRBD1 identical over 8 bases. The V gene end was trimmed by 2 bases and the J gene end by 10 bases; junction bases not matched to a gene: 13. CDR3 length equals 17 residues. Germline V lookup: CDR1 MNHEY, CDR2 SMNVEV (reference sequence). This CDR3 reads CASSLPQRRTGWSPLHF. The CDR3 nucleotides are TGTGCCAGCAGTTTACCCCAGCGGAGGACAGGGTGGTCACCCCTCCACTTT.

The chain recombines TRBV6-5 with TRBJ2-7; 7 bases fit TRBD1. The CDR3 covers 12 residues. Germline lookup yields CDR1 MNHEY and CDR2 SVGAGI. After removal of 6 bases from V and 5 bases from J, the junction contained 4 bases not matched to a gene. The CDR3 bases are TGTGCCAGCAGGGCAGGGGGTAACGAGCAGTACTTC. Encoded protein: CASRAGGNEQYF.

This chain uses TRBV6-1 with TRBJ1-1; 7 bases line up with TRBD1. This CDR3 has 13 amino acids. CDR1 is MNHNS, CDR2 SASEGT, per germline. Losses at the gene ends were 3 bases for V and 8 bases for J; bases not matched to a gene: 6. The CDR3 DNA sequence: TGTGCCAGCAGTGAGGAATGGGACAGAGAAGCTTTCTTT. Its translation is CASSEEWDREAFF.

CDR3 sequence reads: CASSGTGNTGELFF. As DNA, the CDR3 is TGCGCCAGCTCCGGGACAGGGAACACCGGGGAGCTGTTTTTT. The chain employs TRBV10-2 and TRBJ2-2, with 8 bases aligning to TRBD1. J was trimmed by 1 base and V by 8 bases; bases with no gene match: 3. CDR1 WSHSY and CDR2 SAAADI come from the germline V gene. There are 14 residues in the CDR3.

CDR3 region: CASSPPSQVQHPTDTQYF. DNA for the CDR3: TGTGCCAGCTCACCTCCTTCACAGGTCCAACATCCCACAGATACGCAGTATTTT. The chain employs TRBV18 and TRBJ2-3; tentative D call: TRBD1 (5 bases). The V end was cut by 3 bases, the J end by 2 bases, with 21 bases between. The germline gives CDR1 KGHSH, CDR2 LQKENI. The CDR3 contains 18 residues.

The chain employs TRBV15 and TRBJ2-1; TRBD2 agrees at 8 bases. Germline V gives CDR1 LNHNV, CDR2 YYDKDF (reference sequence). The V and J ends lost 1 base and 0 bases, in that order; junction bases with no gene match: 2. The CDR3 totals 16 residues. The CDR3 DNA reads TGTGCCACCAGCAGAGGACTAGCGCTCTCCTACAATGAGCAGTTCTTC. Translation: CATSRGLALSYNEQFF.